Listed below are T cell receptor beta chains from one sample, sequenced in a study of shared clonotypes between healthy human individuals. Profiling relied on immunoSEQ multiplex PCR, and the TCRdb table lists in-frame clones only, not all of them. This sample has around 2,000,000 clones; roughly 91% occur once, and the top ten carry roughly 1.8%. The specimen was naive CD8+ T cells from PBMCs. These receptors all stem from a man in his late teens or twenties in good health. Some clones in this sample may be carry-over from other donors' samples. CDR3s include the opening cysteine and the closing phenylalanine or tryptophan. Each record gives: clone size, J gene, V gene, D gene, CDR3 DNA, CDR3 protein. A D gene is named only where the DNA matches it firmly. Clone size is given for some rows only: seen once, a few or many times, or a class if the clone is expanded.

. | TRBJ2-5 | TRBV19 | . | TGTGCCAGTAGTATGCGCCAGCAAGAGACCCAGTACTTC | CASSMRQQETQYF
. | TRBJ2-7 | TRBV7-9 | TRBD1 | TGTGCCAGCAGCTTAGTAGGGACAGGGGGGTACGAGCAGTACTTC | CASSLVGTGGYEQYF
. | TRBJ2-7 | TRBV6-5 | TRBD2 | TGTGCCAGCTCGACGACTAGCGGGAGTCACGAGCAGTACTTC | CASSTTSGSHEQYF
. | TRBJ2-7 | TRBV28 | TRBD2 | TGTGCCAGCAGTTTTGGGACTAGCGGGACCATTTCCTACGAGCAGTACTTC | CASSFGTSGTISYEQYF
. | TRBJ2-2 | TRBV28 | TRBD1 | TGTGCCAGCAGTTTCGGCAGGGGGCGGTCGCACACCGGGGAGCTGTTTTTT | CASSFGRGRSHTGELFF
. | TRBJ2-1 | TRBV27 | . | TGTGCCAGCAGTTTATCTCCAGGTACCGCAGAGCAGTTCTTC | CASSLSPGTAEQFF
. | TRBJ2-7 | TRBV29-1 | TRBD2 | TGCAGCGTGTCGGGCGGGAGGACCTACGAGCAGTACTTC | CSVSGGRTYEQYF
. | TRBJ1-1 | TRBV7-9 | . | TGTGCCAGCAGCACCACAGGGACGACTGAAGCTTTCTTT | CASSTTGTTEAFF
once | TRBJ2-3 | TRBV7-3 | . | TGTGCCAGCAGCTCCTCCCAGGGCCCAGATACGCAGTATTTT | CASSSSQGPDTQYF
. | TRBJ2-7 | TRBV7-2 | TRBD2 | TGTGCCAGCAGCTTAGCGCAGCGACTAGCGGGGGGCTACGAGCAGTACTTC | CASSLAQRLAGGYEQYF
. | TRBJ2-1 | TRBV6-1 | . | TGTGCCAGCAGAGAGAGTGTGATAGGGCATGATGAGCAGTTCTTC | CASRESVIGHDEQFF
once | TRBJ2-2 | TRBV11-2 | . | TGTGCCAGCAGCTTCTTTGGCCGGGAGCTGTTTTTT | CASSFFGRELFF
. | TRBJ2-1 | TRBV27 | . | TGTGCCAGCAGCCAGGGGGGTTCCTACAATGAGCAGTTCTTC | CASSQGGSYNEQFF
. | TRBJ1-1 | TRBV11-2 | . | TGTGCCAGCAGCTTATGGGGAGACACTGAAGCTTTCTTT | CASSLWGDTEAFF
. | TRBJ2-7 | TRBV13 | . | TGTGCCAGCAGCTTAGAACGAAACAGCTACGAGCAGTACTTC | CASSLERNSYEQYF
. | TRBJ2-1 | TRBV27 | . | TGTGCCAGCACCGAAGCCCGGGGTAGCCCCAATGAGCAGTTCTTC | CASTEARGSPNEQFF
. | TRBJ1-4 | TRBV9 | . | TGTGCCAGCAGCGCGGGAGGGGGTAGCGACGAAAAACTGTTTTTT | CASSAGGGSDEKLFF
. | TRBJ2-2 | TRBV13 | . | TGTGCCAGCTATAGCGTAGGGCACGGGGAGCTGTTTTTT | CASYSVGHGELFF
. | TRBJ1-5 | TRBV7-9 | . | TGTGCCAGCAGCTTATCATGGGGGGCCAATCAGCCCCAGCATTTT | CASSLSWGANQPQHF
. | TRBJ2-3 | TRBV30 | . | TGTGGGGCTAGATTCACAGATACGCAGTATTTT | CGARFTDTQYF
. | TRBJ2-2 | TRBV13 | . | TGTGCCAGCAGCTTACAGGGGTCCGGGGAGCTGTTTTTT | CASSLQGSGELFF
once | TRBJ2-2 | TRBV5-1 | . | TGCGCCAGCAGCTTGCCCTCTGTTGGACTGACCGGGGAGCTGTTTTTT | CASSLPSVGLTGELFF
. | TRBJ1-3 | TRBV7-3 | . | TGTGCCAGTCGGGGGCCGAAGCAGGACAGCTCTGGAAACACCATATATTTT | CASRGPKQDSSGNTIYF
. | TRBJ2-1 | TRBV25-1 | . | TGTGCCAGCAGTGAATGGAAGACGGGGGCCGCCCCGGAGGATGAGCAGTTCTTC | CASSEWKTGAAPEDEQFF
once | TRBJ2-3 | TRBV30 | . | TGTGCCTGGAACCGGGGTACGCAGTATTTT | CAWNRGTQYF
. | TRBJ2-7 | TRBV5-6 | TRBD1 | TGTGCCAGCAGCTCACAGGGGAGCTACGAGCAGTACTTC | CASSSQGSYEQYF
. | TRBJ2-3 | TRBV7-8 | . | TGTGCCAGCGCATTGTGGGGGCCCGGGGCGGAAGATACGCAGTATTTT | CASALWGPGAEDTQYF
. | TRBJ2-1 | TRBV28 | TRBD1 | TGTGCCAGCAGTTCACCGGGACAGGGAGACAATGAGCAGTTCTTC | CASSSPGQGDNEQFF
. | TRBJ2-3 | TRBV9 | . | TGTGCCAGCAGCTCGGGACTTGCGGGTACGCAGTATTTT | CASSSGLAGTQYF
. | TRBJ2-7 | TRBV6-4 | TRBD2 | TGTGCCAGCAGTGAGTTAGCGGGAACGGGCGAGCAGTACTTC | CASSELAGTGEQYF
once | TRBJ2-7 | TRBV7-2 | TRBD2 | TGTGCCAGCAGCCCCTTAGGCGGGAGGCCACACTCCTACGAGCAGTACTTC | CASSPLGGRPHSYEQYF
. | TRBJ2-1 | TRBV11-3 | . | TGTGCCAGCAGCTCCGGGGTGGGGGCCACTTCGGGGAATGAGCAGTTCTTC | CASSSGVGATSGNEQFF